Shown below are 29 T cell receptor beta chains from a single sample sequenced in a study of PD-1 blockade in classical Hodgkin lymphoma. Time point defined: newly diagnosed, previously untreated cHL patient sample. Only in-frame clones appear in the TCRdb table, and some are missing; sequencing was by immunoSEQ multiplex PCR. The table includes about 22,000 clones, 90% to 95% detected once. Sequencing was performed on peripheral blood mononuclear cells (PBMCs). The receptor set was obtained from a human donor with classical Hodgkin lymphoma.

The genes are TRBV7-9 and TRBJ1-6, with D possibly matching TRBD1 (5 bases). This CDR3 has 16 residues. V lost 3 bases and J lost 7, with 16 bases in between. The germline CDR1 and CDR2 sequences are SEHNR and FQNEAQ (reference sequence). In DNA form, the CDR3 reads TGTGCCAGCAGCTTCGTTCTCTTAGGGGTAAATTCACCCCTCCACTTT. It is translated as CASSFVLLGVNSPLHF.

The chain recombines TRBV4-2 with TRBJ1-1; D ambiguous. The CDR3 covers 15 residues. In germline, CDR1 is LGHNA, CDR2 YNFKEQ. With 0 bases removed from V and 7 bases from J, the gap between germline ends came to 15 bases. For the CDR3, the DNA is TGTGCCAGCAGCCAAGATCCGGACGGCTACCTTGAAGCTTTCTTT. Translated: CASSQDPDGYLEAFF.

The chain uses TRBV5-8 and TRBJ2-2; D may be TRBD1 (5 bases). Trimming took 3 bases from V and 4 from J, leaving 13 bases between them. Germline CDR1 and CDR2: SGHTS and YDEGEE. CDR3 length: 15 residues. The chain's CDR3 is CASSSAGFPTGELFF. CDR3 sequence (DNA): TGTGCCAGCAGCTCGGCAGGGTTCCCCACCGGGGAGCTGTTTTTT.

This rearrangement joins TRBV20-1 to TRBJ2-7; D remains unclear. The V end lost 3 bases, the J end lost 6 bases, and 6 bases lay between the germline ends. The CDR3 is made up of 10 amino acids. Germline V gives CDR1 DFQATT, CDR2 SNEGSKA (reference sequence). This CDR3 reads CSASVGEQYF. In nucleotides, the CDR3 is TGCAGTGCTAGTGTTGGCGAGCAGTACTTC.

The chain combines TRBV9 with TRBJ2-3; D is tentatively TRBD1 or TRBD2 (5 bases each). Trimming pared 0 bases from V and 4 bases from J, leaving 18 bases between. Germline V gene lookup returns CDR1 SGDLS and CDR2 YYNGEE. There are 17 residues in the CDR3. Written as DNA, the CDR3 is TGTGCCAGCAGCGTAGCGGGGCTACCCTATAAGTCAGATACGCAGTATTTT. Its translation is CASSVAGLPYKSDTQYF.

The V call is TRBV6-5, the J call TRBJ2-7; tentatively, D is TRBD1 (6 bases). CDR1 and CDR2 from the germline V gene are MNHEY and SVGAGI. The V end lost 8 bases, the J end lost 3 bases, and 11 bases lay between the germline ends. The CDR3 has 12 residues. The CDR3 sequence is CASRDTLYEQYF. In DNA, the CDR3 is TGTGCCAGCCGGGACACTCTCTACGAGCAGTACTTC.

The rearrangement links TRBV2 to TRBJ2-7, with TRBD1 matching over 7 bases. CDR1 is SNHLY and CDR2 is FYNNEI in the germline V gene. This CDR3 has 14 residues. The junction had 6 bases not matched to a gene; V was cut back by 6 bases and J by 1 base. CDR3 in DNA: TGTGCCAGCAGCGGGACAGTGGGATCCTACGAGCAGTACTTC. It yields the protein CASSGTVGSYEQYF.

This chain uses TRBV12-5 with TRBJ2-2, with TRBD2 identical over 9 bases. The CDR3 is made up of 17 amino acids. The J segment lost 5 bases and the V segment lost 6 bases, leaving 13 bases of the junction unmatched. CDR1 is LGHNT, CDR2 FRNRAP, per germline. The CDR3 nucleotides read TGTGCTAGTGGGTCTTTCTCAGCGGGGGGTTGGACCGGGGAGCTGTTTTTT. Its protein product is CASGSFSAGGWTGELFF.

CDR3: CASSSWMDNEQYF. For the CDR3, the DNA is TGTGCCAGCAGCTCCTGGATGGACAACGAGCAGTACTTC. The V call is TRBV5-4, the J call TRBJ2-7; a possible D gene is TRBD1 (5 bases). The CDR3 covers 13 residues. Germline V lookup: CDR1 SGHNT, CDR2 YYREEE (reference sequence). V was trimmed by 3 bases and J by 5 bases, leaving 12 bases between them.

The chain links TRBV5-5 to TRBJ2-2, with 8 positions matching TRBD1. CDR1 and CDR2 (germline): SGHKS, YYEKEE (reference sequence). Trimming at V came to 5 bases and at J to 3 bases, leaving 9 bases not matched to a gene. The CDR3 is 16 residues long. The CDR3 protein is CASRGQVSEHTGELFF. The CDR3 DNA reads as TGTGCCAGCAGGGGACAGGTTTCGGAACACACCGGGGAGCTGTTTTTT.

This rearrangement joins TRBV11-2 to TRBJ2-7; 10 nucleotides line up with TRBD1. V lost 5 bases, J lost 0 bases, and 4 bases stayed unmatched. The CDR3 totals 15 residues. Germline CDR1 reads SGHAT; CDR2 reads FQNNGV. CDR3 residues: CASSIGTGVSYEQYF. For the CDR3, the DNA is TGTGCCAGCAGCATCGGGACAGGGGTCTCCTACGAGCAGTACTTC. The full variable domain, completed using reference TRBV11-2 and TRBJ2-7, is EAGVAQSPRYKIIEKRQSVAFWCNPISGHATLYWYQQILGQGPKLLIQFQNNGVVDDSQLPKDRFSAERLKGVDSTLKIQPAKLEDSAVYLCASSIGTGVSYEQYFGPGTRLTVT.

This sequence joins TRBV25-1 and TRBJ2-7; D may be TRBD1 or TRBD2 (5 bases each). Germline CDR1 is MGHDK and CDR2 is SYGVNS. V dropped 2 bases and J dropped 4 bases, with 15 bases sitting between them. CDR3 length: 15 residues. The CDR3 protein is CASSEGQGGSYEQYF. CDR3 DNA: TGTGCCAGCAGTGAAGGGCAGGGCGGGTCATACGAGCAGTACTTC.

The chain carries TRBV28 and TRBJ1-2; D may be TRBD1 (5 bases). V gave up 4 bases and J gave up 8 bases, with 23 bases separating them. The germline gives CDR1 MDHEN, CDR2 SYDVKM. The CDR3 has 16 amino acids. The DNA of the CDR3 is TGTGCCAGCAGTTCGGGACGTGGGAGCCTCGGCTTAGGCTACACCTTC. Residues: CASSSGRGSLGLGYTF.

The rearrangement uses TRBV30 and TRBJ1-6; D unclear. This CDR3 contains 14 residues. Germline CDR1 is GTSNPN and CDR2 is SVGIG (reference sequence). The V gene lost 3 bases and the J gene lost 4 bases, with 10 bases spanning the gap. CDR3 DNA: TGTGCCTGGAGGCTGGCAGGATATAATTCACCCCTCCACTTT. This translates into CAWRLAGYNSPLHF.

The chain recombines TRBV2 with TRBJ1-5, with D tentatively TRBD1 (5 bases). This CDR3 has 15 amino acids. CDR1 and CDR2 (germline): SNHLY, FYNNEI. V was pared by 2 bases and J by 0 bases, with 8 bases between. As DNA, the CDR3 is TGTGCCAGCAGTGAAATGGACATTAGCAATCAGCCCCAGCATTTT. It specifies CASSEMDISNQPQHF. Together with reference TRBV2 and TRBJ1-5, the CDR3 gives the full variable domain: EPEVTQTPSHQVTQMGQEVILRCVPISNHLYFYWYRQILGQKVEFLVSFYNNEISEKSEIFDDQFSVERPDGSNFTLKIRSTKLEDSAMYFCASSEMDISNQPQHFGDGTRLSIL.

The gene calls are TRBV7-8 and TRBJ2-5; tentatively, D is TRBD2 (5 bases). V was pared by 3 bases and J by 4 bases, with 9 bases between. The CDR3 runs to 13 residues. Germline V gives CDR1 SGHVS, CDR2 FQNEAQ. The CDR3 nucleotides read TGTGCCAGCAGCTTGACTCGGGGAGAGACCCAGTACTTC. This translates into CASSLTRGETQYF.

The genes are TRBV7-9 and TRBJ1-4, with a possible D match to TRBD1 (6 bases). Germline CDR1 reads SEHNR; CDR2 reads FQNEAQ (reference sequence). V lost 2 bases and J lost 5, with 6 bases in between. The CDR3 runs 13 residues. This chain's CDR3 is CASSLTGNEKLFF. The CDR3 DNA follows: TGTGCCAGCAGCTTAACAGGGAATGAAAAACTGTTTTTT.

This clone was counted once. The chain is built from TRBV7-9 and TRBJ2-2; possible D gene TRBD1, 6 bases. CDR3 length equals 17 residues. Trimming removed 5 bases at V and 1 base at J, with 17 bases between. In germline, CDR1 is SEHNR, CDR2 FQNEAQ (reference sequence). This CDR3 is CASSASPGHLNTGELFF. CDR3 sequence (DNA): TGTGCCAGCAGCGCGTCACCGGGACACTTGAACACCGGGGAGCTGTTTTTT.

This clone was seen once. V is TRBV18 and J is TRBJ2-3; D is ambiguous. CDR3 size: 16 residues. Germline-derived CDR1 and CDR2 are KGHSH and LQKENI. Trimming shortened V by 2 bases and J by 0 bases, and 12 bases separated the two germline ends. The CDR3 nucleotides are TGTGCCAGCTCACCAGAACCCGACCCGAGCACAGATACGCAGTATTTT. Residues: CASSPEPDPSTDTQYF.

This chain links TRBV27 with TRBJ2-5; 8 nucleotides match TRBD1. CDR1 and CDR2 (germline): MNHEY, SMNVEV (reference sequence). V lost 7 bases and J lost 2; bases outside the gene matches: 3. The CDR3 loop spans 13 amino acids. This CDR3 reads CASKQGGQETQYF. CDR3 coding DNA: TGTGCCAGCAAACAGGGGGGACAAGAGACCCAGTACTTC.

The rearrangement joins TRBV7-2 to TRBJ2-5, with a tentative D call TRBD1 (5 bases). Germline V gives CDR1 SGHTA, CDR2 FQGNSA. The CDR3 extends over 14 amino acids. V shed 2 bases and J shed 3 bases, with 10 bases lying between them. The CDR3 nucleotides read TGTGCCAGCAGCTTAAATGGGGCGAAAGAGACCCAGTACTTC. Translation gives CASSLNGAKETQYF.

The chain has TRBV5-6 and TRBJ2-7; 9 positions match TRBD1. Looked up from germline, CDR1 is SGHDT and CDR2 is YYEEEE. The CDR3 sequence is 15 residues long. V shed 4 bases, J shed 1 base, and the junction held 6 bases outside the gene matches. The CDR3 region is CASSPLDRGSYEQYF. The DNA of the CDR3 is TGTGCCAGCAGCCCCCTGGACAGGGGTTCCTACGAGCAGTACTTC.

The chain links TRBV18 to TRBJ1-1; D remains ambiguous. The germline CDR1 and CDR2 sequences are KGHSH and LQKENI. There are 13 residues in the CDR3. V shed 4 bases and J shed 3 bases, with 9 bases lying between them. CDR3 sequence: CASSQNYDTEAFF. The CDR3 DNA reads as TGTGCCAGCTCACAAAATTACGACACTGAAGCTTTCTTT.

The chain uses TRBV11-3 and TRBJ2-5; D ambiguous. The CDR3 contains 14 residues. Germline-derived CDR1 and CDR2 are SGHNT and YENEEA. V was trimmed by 5 bases and J by 5 bases, leaving 15 bases between them. The CDR3 reads CASSHNGLGETQYF. CDR3 coding DNA: TGTGCCAGCAGCCATAACGGCTTAGGGGAGACCCAGTACTTC.

This sequence joins TRBV7-2 and TRBJ2-2, with a tentative D call TRBD2 (7 bases). Per germline, CDR1 SGHTA and CDR2 FQGNSA. This CDR3 spans 15 amino acids. V dropped 8 bases and J dropped 8 bases, with 21 bases sitting between them. Here the CDR3 reads CASLSGGGSSGELFF. The CDR3 DNA sequence: TGTGCCAGCCTCAGCGGCGGGGGCTCGTCGGGGGAGCTGTTTTTT.

DNA of the CDR3: TGTGCCAGCAGCTTTGGCTCCAACACCGGGGAGCTGTTTTTT. This codes for CASSFGSNTGELFF. This sequence joins TRBV5-4 and TRBJ2-2; D is unclear. Trimming pared 2 bases from V and 2 bases from J, leaving 7 bases between. The CDR3 sequence is 14 residues long. Germline V gene data show CDR1 as SGHNT and CDR2 as YYREEE (reference sequence). Filled out from reference TRBV5-4 and TRBJ2-2, the complete variable domain reads ETGVTQSPTHLIKTRGQQVTLRCSSQSGHNTVSWYQQALGQGPQFIFQYYREEENGRGNFPPRFSGLQFPNYSSELNVNALELDDSALYLCASSFGSNTGELFFGEGSRLTVL.

This chain uses TRBV11-2 with TRBJ2-1, with D tentatively TRBD1 (5 bases). The ends were cut back, 5 bases at V and 7 bases at J, with 12 bases in the middle. This CDR3 is 13 amino acids long. CDR1 is SGHAT, CDR2 FQNNGV, per germline. The CDR3 region is CASSPGRLNEQFF. In nucleotides, the CDR3 is TGTGCCAGCAGCCCAGGGCGGTTGAATGAGCAGTTCTTC.

The chain is built from TRBV7-2 and TRBJ1-4; D possibly corresponds to TRBD1 (5 bases). Trimming removed 5 bases at V and 4 bases at J, with 14 bases between. Germline V CDR1 and CDR2: SGHTA, FQGNSA. The CDR3 has 15 residues. For the CDR3, the DNA is TGTGCCAGCAGCGGGTGGCAGGGCCATAATGAAAAACTGTTTTTT. As protein: CASSGWQGHNEKLFF. The full variable domain, in which reference TRBV7-2 and TRBJ1-4 provide the parts outside the CDR3, is GAGVSQSPSNKVTEKGKDVELRCDPISGHTALYWYRQSLGQGLEFLIYFQGNSAPDKSGLPSDRFSAERTGGSVSTLTIQRTQQEDSAVYLCASSGWQGHNEKLFFGSGTQLSVL.

The rearrangement links TRBV16 to TRBJ1-2, with unresolved D. The CDR3 length is 14 residues. Germline V gene data show CDR1 as KGHSY and CDR2 as FQNENV. V was shortened by 2 bases and J by 4 bases, with 11 bases between the two germline ends. The CDR3 protein is CASSQRVEVYGYTF. In DNA, the CDR3 is TGTGCCAGCAGCCAACGAGTCGAAGTCTATGGCTACACCTTC.